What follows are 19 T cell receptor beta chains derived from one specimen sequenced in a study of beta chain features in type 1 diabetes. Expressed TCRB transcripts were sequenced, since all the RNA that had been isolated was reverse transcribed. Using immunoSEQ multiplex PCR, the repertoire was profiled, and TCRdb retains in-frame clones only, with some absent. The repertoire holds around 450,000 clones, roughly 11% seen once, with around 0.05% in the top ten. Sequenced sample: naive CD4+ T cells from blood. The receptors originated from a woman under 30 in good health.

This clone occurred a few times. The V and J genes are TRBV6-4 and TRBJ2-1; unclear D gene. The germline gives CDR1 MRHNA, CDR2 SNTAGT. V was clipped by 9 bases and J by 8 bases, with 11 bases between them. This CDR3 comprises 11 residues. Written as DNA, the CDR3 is TGTGCCAGTACCCGGGTACATGAGCAGTTCTTC. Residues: CASTRVHEQFF.

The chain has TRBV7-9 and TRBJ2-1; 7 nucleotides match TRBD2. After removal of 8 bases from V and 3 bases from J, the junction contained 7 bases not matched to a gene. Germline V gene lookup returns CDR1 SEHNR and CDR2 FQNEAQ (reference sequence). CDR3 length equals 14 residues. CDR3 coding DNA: TGTGCCAGCCGCGCGGCGGGGGTCTACAATGAGCAGTTCTTC. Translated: CASRAAGVYNEQFF.

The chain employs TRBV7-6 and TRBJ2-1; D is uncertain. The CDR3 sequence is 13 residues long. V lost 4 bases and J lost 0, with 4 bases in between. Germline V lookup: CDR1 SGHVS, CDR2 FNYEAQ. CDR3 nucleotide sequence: TGTGCCAGCAGCTCCCGCTCCTACAATGAGCAGTTCTTC. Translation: CASSSRSYNEQFF.

CDR3 nucleotides: TGCGCCAGCAGCCAGGATTCGTTTGGTGGAAACACCATATATTTT. Amino acids: CASSQDSFGGNTIYF. The chain links TRBV4-3 to TRBJ1-3; D gene unclear. In germline, CDR1 is LGHNA, CDR2 YSLEER. The CDR3 is 15 amino acids. Trimming cost V 3 bases and J 3 bases, with 12 bases left between them.

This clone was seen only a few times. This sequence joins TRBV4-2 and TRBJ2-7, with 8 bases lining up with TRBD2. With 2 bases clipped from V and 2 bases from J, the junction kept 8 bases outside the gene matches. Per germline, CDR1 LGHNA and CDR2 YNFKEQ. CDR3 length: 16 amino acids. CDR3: CASSQQPGLETYEQYF. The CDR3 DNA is TGTGCCAGCAGCCAACAACCGGGACTAGAGACCTACGAGCAGTACTTC.

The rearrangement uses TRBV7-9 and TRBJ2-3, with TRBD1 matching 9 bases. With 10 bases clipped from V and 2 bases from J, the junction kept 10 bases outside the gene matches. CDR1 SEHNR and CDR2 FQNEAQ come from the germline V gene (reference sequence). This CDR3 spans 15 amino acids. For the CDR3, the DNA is TGTGCCACCACGTCGTACAGGGGGCTCACAGATACGCAGTATTTT. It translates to CATTSYRGLTDTQYF. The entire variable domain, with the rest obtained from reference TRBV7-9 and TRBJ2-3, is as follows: DTGVSQNPRHKITKRGQNVTFRCDPISEHNRLYWYRQTLGQGPEFLTYFQNEAQLEKSRLLSDRFSAERPKGSFSTLEIQRTEQGDSAMYLCATTSYRGLTDTQYFGPGTRLTVL.

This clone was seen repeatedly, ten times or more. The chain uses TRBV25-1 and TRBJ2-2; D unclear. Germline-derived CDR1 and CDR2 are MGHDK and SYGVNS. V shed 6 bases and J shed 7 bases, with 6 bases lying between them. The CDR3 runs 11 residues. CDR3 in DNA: TGTGCCAGCAGCGCCTTCGGGGAGCTGTTTTTT. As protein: CASSAFGELFF.

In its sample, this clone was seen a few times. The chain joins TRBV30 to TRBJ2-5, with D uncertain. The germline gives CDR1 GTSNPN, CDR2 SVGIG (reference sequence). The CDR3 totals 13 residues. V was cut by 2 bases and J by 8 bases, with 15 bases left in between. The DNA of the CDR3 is TGTGCCTGGAGTTTGTCACACCTAAACACCCAGTACTTC. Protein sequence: CAWSLSHLNTQYF.

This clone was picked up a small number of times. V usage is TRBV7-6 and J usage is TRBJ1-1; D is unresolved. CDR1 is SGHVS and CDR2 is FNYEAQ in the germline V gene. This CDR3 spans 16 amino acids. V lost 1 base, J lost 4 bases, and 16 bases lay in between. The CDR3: CASSLGGREWGTEAFF. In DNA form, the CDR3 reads TGTGCCAGCAGCTTAGGAGGGAGGGAATGGGGCACTGAAGCTTTCTTT.

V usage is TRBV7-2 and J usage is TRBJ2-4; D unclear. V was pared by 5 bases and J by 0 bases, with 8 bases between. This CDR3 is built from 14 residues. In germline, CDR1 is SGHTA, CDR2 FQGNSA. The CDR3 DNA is TGTGCCAGCAGCCTCAGCATAGCCAAAAACATTCAGTACTTC. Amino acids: CASSLSIAKNIQYF. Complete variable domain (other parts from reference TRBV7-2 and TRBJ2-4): GAGVSQSPSNKVTEKGKDVELRCDPISGHTALYWYRQSLGQGLEFLIYFQGNSAPDKSGLPSDRFSAERTGGSVSTLTIQRTQQEDSAVYLCASSLSIAKNIQYFGAGTRLSVL.

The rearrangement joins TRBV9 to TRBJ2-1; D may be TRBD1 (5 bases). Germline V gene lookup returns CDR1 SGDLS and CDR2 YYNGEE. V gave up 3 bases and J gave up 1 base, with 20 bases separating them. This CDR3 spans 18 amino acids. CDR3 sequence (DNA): TGTGCCAGCAGCGCCGGAATTGGGAACAGGCCTTCCTACAATGAGCAGTTCTTC. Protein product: CASSAGIGNRPSYNEQFF.

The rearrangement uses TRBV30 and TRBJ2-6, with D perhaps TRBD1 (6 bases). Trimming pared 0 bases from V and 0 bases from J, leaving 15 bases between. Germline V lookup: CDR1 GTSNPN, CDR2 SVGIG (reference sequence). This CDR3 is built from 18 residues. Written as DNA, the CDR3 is TGTGCCTGGAGTGTAATCAGGGGTACCTTCTCTGGGGCCAACGTCCTGACTTTC. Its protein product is CAWSVIRGTFSGANVLTF.

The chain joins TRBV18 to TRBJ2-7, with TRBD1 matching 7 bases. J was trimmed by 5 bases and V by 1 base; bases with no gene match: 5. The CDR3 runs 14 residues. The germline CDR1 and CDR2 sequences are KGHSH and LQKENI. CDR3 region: CASSPRGTDHEQYF. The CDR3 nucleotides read TGTGCCAGCTCACCACGGGGGACAGACCACGAGCAGTACTTC.

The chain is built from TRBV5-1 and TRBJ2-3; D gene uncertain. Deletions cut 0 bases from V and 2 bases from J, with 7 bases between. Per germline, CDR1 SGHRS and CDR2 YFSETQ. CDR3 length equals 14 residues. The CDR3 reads CASSLARDTDTQYF. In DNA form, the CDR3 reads TGCGCCAGCAGCTTGGCTAGGGACACAGATACGCAGTATTTT. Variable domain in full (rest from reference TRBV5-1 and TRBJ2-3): KAGVTQTPRYLIKTRGQQVTLSCSPISGHRSVSWYQQTPGQGLQFLFEYFSETQRNKGNFPGRFSGRQFSNSRSEMNVSTLELGDSALYLCASSLARDTDTQYFGPGTRLTVL.

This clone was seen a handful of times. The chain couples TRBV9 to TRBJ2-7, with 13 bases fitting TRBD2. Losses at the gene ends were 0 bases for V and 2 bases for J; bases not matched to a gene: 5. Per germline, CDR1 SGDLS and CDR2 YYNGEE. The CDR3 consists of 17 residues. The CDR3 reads CASSVGAGLAGAYEQYF. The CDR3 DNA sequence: TGTGCCAGCAGCGTAGGGGCCGGACTAGCGGGAGCCTACGAGCAGTACTTC.

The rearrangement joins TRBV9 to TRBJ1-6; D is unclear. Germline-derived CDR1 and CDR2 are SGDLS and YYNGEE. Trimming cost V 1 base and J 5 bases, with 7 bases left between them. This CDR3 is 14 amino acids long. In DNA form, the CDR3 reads TGTGCCAGCAGCGTATCCGGGAATAATTCACCCCTCCACTTT. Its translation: CASSVSGNNSPLHF.

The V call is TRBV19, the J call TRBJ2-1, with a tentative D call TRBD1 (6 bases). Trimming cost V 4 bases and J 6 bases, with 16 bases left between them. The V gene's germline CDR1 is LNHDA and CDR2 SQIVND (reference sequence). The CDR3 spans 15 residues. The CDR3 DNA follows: TGTGCCAGTAGTAACCGGTACAGGGTCCCCAATGAGCAGTTCTTC. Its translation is CASSNRYRVPNEQFF.

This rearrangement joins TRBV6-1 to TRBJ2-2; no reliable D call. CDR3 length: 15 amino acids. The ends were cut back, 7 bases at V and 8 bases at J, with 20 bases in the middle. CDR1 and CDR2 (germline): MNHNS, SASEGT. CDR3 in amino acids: CASNVRRVQAGELFF. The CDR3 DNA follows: TGTGCCAGCAATGTTAGGCGAGTTCAAGCAGGGGAGCTGTTTTTT.

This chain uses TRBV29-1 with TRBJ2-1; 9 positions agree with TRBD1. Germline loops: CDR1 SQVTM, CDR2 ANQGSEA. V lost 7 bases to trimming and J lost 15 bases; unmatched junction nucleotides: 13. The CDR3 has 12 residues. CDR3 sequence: CSAGTGGVGAFF. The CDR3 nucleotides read TGCAGCGCTGGAACAGGGGGCGTTGGGGCGTTCTTC.